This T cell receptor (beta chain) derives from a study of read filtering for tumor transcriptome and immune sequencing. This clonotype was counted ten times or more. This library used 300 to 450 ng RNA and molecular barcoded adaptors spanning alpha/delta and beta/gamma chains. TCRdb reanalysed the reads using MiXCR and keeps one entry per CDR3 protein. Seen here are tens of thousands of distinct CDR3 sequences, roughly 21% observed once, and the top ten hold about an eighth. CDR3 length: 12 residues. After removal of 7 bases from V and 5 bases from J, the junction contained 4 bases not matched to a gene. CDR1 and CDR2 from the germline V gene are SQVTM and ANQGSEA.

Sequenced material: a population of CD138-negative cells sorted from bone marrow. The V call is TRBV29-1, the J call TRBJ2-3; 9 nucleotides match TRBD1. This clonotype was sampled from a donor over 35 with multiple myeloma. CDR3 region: CSAGDREDTQYF. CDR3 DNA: TGCAGCGCAGGGGACAGGGAAGATACGCAGTATTTT.